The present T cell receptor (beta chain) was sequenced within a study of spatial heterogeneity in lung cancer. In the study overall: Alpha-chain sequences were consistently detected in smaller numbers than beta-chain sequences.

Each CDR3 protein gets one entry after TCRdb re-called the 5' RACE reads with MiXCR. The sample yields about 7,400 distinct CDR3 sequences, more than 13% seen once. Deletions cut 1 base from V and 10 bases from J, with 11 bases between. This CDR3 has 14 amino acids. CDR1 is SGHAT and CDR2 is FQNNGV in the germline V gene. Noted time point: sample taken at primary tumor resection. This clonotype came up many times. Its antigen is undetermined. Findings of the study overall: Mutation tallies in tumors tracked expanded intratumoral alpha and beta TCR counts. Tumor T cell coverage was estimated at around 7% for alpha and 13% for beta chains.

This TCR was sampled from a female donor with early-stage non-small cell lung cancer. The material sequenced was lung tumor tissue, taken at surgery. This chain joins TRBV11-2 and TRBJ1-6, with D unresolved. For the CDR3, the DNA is TGTGCCAGCAGCTTAGCCGGTTTTACCTCACCCCTCCACTTT. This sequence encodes CASSLAGFTSPLHF.